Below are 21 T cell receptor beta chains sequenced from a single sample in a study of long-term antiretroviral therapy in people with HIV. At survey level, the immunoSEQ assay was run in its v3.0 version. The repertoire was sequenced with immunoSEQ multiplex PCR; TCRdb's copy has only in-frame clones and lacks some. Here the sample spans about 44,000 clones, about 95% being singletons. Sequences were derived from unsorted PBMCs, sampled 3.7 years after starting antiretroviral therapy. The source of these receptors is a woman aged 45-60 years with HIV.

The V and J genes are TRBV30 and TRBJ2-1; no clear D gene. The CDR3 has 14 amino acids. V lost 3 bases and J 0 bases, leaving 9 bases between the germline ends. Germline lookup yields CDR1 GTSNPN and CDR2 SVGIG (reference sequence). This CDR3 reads CAWRGWSSYNEQFF. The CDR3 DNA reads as TGTGCCTGGAGGGGCTGGAGCTCCTACAATGAGCAGTTCTTC.

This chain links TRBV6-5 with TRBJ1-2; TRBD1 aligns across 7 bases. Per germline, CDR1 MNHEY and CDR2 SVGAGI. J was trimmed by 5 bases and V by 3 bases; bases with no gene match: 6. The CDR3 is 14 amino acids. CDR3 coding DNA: TGTGCCAGCAGTTATTTCGGGACAGCTTATGGCTACACCTTC. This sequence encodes CASSYFGTAYGYTF.

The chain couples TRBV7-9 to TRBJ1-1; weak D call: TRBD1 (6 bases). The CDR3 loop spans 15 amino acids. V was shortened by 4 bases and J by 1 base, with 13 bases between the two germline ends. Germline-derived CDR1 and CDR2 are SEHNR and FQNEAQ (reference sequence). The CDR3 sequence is CASSSRLGGNTEAFF. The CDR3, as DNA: TGTGCCAGCAGCTCCCGGTTAGGGGGGAACACTGAAGCTTTCTTT.

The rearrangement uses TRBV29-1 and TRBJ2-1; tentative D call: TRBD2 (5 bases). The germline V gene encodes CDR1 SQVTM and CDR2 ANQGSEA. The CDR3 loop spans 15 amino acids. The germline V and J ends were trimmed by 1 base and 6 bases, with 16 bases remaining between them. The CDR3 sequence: CSVEGWASSPNEQFF. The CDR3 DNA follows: TGCAGCGTTGAAGGTTGGGCTAGCAGCCCCAATGAGCAGTTCTTC.

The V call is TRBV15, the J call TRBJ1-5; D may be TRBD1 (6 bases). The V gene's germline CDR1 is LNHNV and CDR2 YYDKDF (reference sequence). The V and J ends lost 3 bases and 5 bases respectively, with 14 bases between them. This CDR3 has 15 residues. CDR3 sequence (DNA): TGTGCCACCAGCAGCGAATACAGGGATGATCAGCCCCAGCATTTT. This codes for CATSSEYRDDQPQHF. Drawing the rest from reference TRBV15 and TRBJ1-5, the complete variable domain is DAMVIQNPRYQVTQFGKPVTLSCSQTLNHNVMYWYQQKSSQAPKLLFHYYDKDFNNEADTPDNFQSRRPNTSFCFLDIRSPGLGDTAMYLCATSSEYRDDQPQHFGDGTRLSIL.

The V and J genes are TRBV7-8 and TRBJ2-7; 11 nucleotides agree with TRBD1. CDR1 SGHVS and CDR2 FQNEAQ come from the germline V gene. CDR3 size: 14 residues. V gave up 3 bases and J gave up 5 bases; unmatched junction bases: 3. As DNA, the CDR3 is TGTGCCAGCAGCTTGGACAGGGGGCTCGACGAGCAGTACTTC. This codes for CASSLDRGLDEQYF.

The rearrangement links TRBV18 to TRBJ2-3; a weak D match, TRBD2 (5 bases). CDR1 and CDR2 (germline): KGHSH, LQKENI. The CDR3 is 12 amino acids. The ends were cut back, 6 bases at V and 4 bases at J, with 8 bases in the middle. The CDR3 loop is CASSPEADTQYF. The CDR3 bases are TGTGCCAGCTCCCCGGAGGCAGATACGCAGTATTTT.

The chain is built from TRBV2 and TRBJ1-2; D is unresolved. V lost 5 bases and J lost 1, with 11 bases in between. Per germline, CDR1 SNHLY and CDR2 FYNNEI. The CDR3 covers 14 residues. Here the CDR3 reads CASSRTTLNYGYTF. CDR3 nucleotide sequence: TGTGCCAGCAGTAGGACTACGCTTAACTATGGCTACACCTTC.

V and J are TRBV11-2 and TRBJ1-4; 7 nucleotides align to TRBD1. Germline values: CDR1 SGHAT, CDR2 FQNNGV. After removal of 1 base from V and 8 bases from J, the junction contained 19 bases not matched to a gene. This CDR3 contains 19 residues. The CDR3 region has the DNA TGTGCCAGCAGCTTAGTAGGACAGGCCGCGCGAGTCCTACAGGAAAAACTGTTTTTT. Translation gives CASSLVGQAARVLQEKLFF.

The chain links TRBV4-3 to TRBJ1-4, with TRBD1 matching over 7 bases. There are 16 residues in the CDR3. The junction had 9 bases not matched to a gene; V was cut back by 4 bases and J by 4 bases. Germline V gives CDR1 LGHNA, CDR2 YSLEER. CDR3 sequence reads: CASSRGVGQVNEKLFF. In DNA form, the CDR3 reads TGCGCCAGCAGCCGGGGGGTAGGACAGGTTAATGAAAAACTGTTTTTT.

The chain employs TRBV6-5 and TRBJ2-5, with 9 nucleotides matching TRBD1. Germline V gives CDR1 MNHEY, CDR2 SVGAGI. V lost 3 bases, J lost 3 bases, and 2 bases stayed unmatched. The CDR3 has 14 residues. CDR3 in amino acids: CASSYGTGKETQYF. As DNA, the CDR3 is TGTGCCAGCAGTTATGGGACAGGGAAAGAGACCCAGTACTTC.

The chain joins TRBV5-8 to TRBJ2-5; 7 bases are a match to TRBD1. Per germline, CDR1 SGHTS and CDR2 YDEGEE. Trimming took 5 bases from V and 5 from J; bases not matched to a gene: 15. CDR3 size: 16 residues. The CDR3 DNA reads TGTGCCAGCAGACGGGACAGCCCCTTGGGGTTGGAGACCCAGTACTTC. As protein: CASRRDSPLGLETQYF.

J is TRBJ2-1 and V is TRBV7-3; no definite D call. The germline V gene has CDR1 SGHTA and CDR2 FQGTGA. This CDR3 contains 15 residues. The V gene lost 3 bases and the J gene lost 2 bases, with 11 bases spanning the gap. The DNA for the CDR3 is TGTGCCAGCAGCTTCCACCAGGCACCCTACAATGAGCAGTTCTTC. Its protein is CASSFHQAPYNEQFF.

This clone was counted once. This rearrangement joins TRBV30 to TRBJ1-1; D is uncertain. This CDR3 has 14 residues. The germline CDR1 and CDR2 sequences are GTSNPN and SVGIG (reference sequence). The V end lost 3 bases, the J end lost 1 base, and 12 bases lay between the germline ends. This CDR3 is CAWSPSSGNTEAFF. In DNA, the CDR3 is TGTGCCTGGAGCCCAAGCTCAGGGAACACTGAAGCTTTCTTT. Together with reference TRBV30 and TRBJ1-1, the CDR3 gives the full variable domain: SQTIHQWPATLVQPVGSPLSLECTVEGTSNPNLYWYRQAAGRGLQLLFYSVGIGQISSEVPQNLSASRPQDRQFILSSKKLLLSDSGFYLCAWSPSSGNTEAFFGQGTRLTVV.

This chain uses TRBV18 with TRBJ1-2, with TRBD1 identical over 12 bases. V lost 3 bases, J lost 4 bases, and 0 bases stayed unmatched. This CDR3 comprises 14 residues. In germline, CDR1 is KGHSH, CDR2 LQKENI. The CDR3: CASSPGQGAYGYTF. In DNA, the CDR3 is TGTGCCAGCTCACCGGGACAGGGGGCCTATGGCTACACCTTC.

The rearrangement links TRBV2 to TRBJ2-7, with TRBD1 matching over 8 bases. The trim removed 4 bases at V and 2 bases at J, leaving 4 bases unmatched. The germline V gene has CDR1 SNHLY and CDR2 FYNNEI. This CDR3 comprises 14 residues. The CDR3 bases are TGTGCCAGCAGTGGGGAACAGGGGGCCTACGAGCAGTACTTC. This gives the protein CASSGEQGAYEQYF.

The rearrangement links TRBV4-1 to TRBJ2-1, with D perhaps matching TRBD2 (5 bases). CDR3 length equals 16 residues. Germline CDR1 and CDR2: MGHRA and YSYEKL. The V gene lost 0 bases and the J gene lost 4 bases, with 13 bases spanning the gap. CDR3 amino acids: CASSQDLSQRYNEQFF. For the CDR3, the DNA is TGCGCCAGCAGCCAAGATCTATCGCAGCGGTACAATGAGCAGTTCTTC.

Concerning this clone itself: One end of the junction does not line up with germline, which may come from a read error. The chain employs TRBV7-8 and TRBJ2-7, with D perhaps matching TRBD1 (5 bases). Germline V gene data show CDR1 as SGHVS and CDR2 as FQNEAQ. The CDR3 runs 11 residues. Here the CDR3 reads CASSTRQSTFF. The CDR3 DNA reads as TGTGCCAGCAGCACAAGACAGTCCACCTTCTTC.

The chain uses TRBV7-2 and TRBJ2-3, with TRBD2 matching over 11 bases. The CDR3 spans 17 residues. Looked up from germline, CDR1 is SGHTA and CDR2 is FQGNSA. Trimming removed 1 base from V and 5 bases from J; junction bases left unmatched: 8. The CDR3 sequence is CASSLVGSGGARDTQYF. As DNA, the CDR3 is TGTGCCAGCAGCTTAGTCGGTAGCGGGGGGGCGAGAGATACGCAGTATTTT.

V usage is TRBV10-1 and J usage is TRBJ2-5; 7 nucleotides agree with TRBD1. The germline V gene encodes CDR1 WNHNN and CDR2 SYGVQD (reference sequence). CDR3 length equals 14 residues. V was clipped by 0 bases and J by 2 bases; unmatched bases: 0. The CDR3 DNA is TGCGCCAGCAGTGAGTCGACAGGGCAAGAGACCCAGTACTTC. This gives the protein CASSESTGQETQYF.

The CDR3 region is CASSVGQGIGYEQYF. The DNA of the CDR3 is TGTGCCAGCAGCGTCGGACAGGGGATAGGGTACGAGCAGTACTTC. This rearrangement joins TRBV9 to TRBJ2-7, with 9 bases matching TRBD1. The CDR3 consists of 15 residues. Germline V lookup: CDR1 SGDLS, CDR2 YYNGEE. V gave up 2 bases and J gave up 4 bases; unmatched junction bases: 7.